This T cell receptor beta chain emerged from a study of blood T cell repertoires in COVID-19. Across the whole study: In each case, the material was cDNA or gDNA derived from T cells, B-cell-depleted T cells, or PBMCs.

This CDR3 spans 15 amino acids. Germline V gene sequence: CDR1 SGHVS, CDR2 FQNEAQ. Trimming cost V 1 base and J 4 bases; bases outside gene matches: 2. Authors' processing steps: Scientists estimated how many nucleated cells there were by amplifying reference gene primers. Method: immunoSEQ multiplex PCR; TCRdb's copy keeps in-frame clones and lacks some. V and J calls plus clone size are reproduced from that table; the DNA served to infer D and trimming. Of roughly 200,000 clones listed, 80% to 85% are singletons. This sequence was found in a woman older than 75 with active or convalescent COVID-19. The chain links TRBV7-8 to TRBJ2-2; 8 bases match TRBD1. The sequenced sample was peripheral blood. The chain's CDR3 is CASSLGTGTTGELFF. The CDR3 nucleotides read TGTGCCAGCAGCTTAGGGACAGGGACCACCGGGGAGCTGTTTTTT.